The 20 T cell receptor beta chains below all came from one sample that was sequenced in a study of shared clonotypes between healthy human individuals. Only in-frame clones appear in the TCRdb table, and some are missing; sequencing was by immunoSEQ multiplex PCR. The sample consists of hundreds of thousands of clones, around 96% of them appearing once. Terminally differentiated effector memory CD45RA+ cells were left out of the naive CD8 fraction, which was CD45RO-negative and positively selected for CCR7. The sample comprised naive CD8+ T cells sorted from blood. The receptors come from a young woman in good health.

The rearrangement links TRBV7-9 to TRBJ2-1; D unresolved. Trimming took 5 bases from V and 0 from J, leaving 8 bases between them. The CDR3 has 14 amino acids. In germline, CDR1 is SEHNR, CDR2 FQNEAQ (reference sequence). The CDR3 sequence: CASSPPHSYNEQFF. CDR3 sequence (DNA): TGTGCCAGCAGCCCCCCACACTCCTACAATGAGCAGTTCTTC. Filled out from reference TRBV7-9 and TRBJ2-1, the complete variable domain reads DTGVSQNPRHKITKRGQNVTFRCDPISEHNRLYWYRQTLGQGPEFLTYFQNEAQLEKSRLLSDRFSAERPKGSFSTLEIQRTEQGDSAMYLCASSPPHSYNEQFFGPGTRLTVL.

The V and J genes are TRBV7-9 and TRBJ2-7; TRBD2 matches 8 bases. Germline CDR1 reads SEHNR; CDR2 reads FQNEAQ (reference sequence). The CDR3 length is 13 residues. V lost 6 bases and J lost 5; bases outside the gene matches: 6. This chain's CDR3 is CASRTGGVDEQYF. In DNA, the CDR3 is TGTGCCAGCAGAACCGGGGGGGTGGACGAGCAGTACTTC.

The rearrangement joins TRBV30 to TRBJ2-6, with TRBD1 as a possible D gene (6 bases). Trimming removed 2 bases from V and 1 base from J, with 6 bases in between. The CDR3 is made up of 14 amino acids. Germline CDR1 and CDR2: GTSNPN and SVGIG (reference sequence). CDR3 loop: CAWSTGSGANVLTF. CDR3 DNA: TGTGCCTGGAGTACAGGGTCTGGGGCCAACGTCCTGACTTTC.

V gene TRBV5-1 combines with J gene TRBJ2-5, with D hard to call. Trimming shortened V by 0 bases and J by 3 bases, and 12 bases separated the two germline ends. From germline, CDR1 is SGHRS and CDR2 YFSETQ. This CDR3 has 15 amino acids. The CDR3 loop is CASSLDLLQEETQYF. In nucleotides, the CDR3 is TGCGCCAGCAGCTTGGACCTCCTCCAGGAAGAGACCCAGTACTTC.

This clone was seen only once. The chain links TRBV2 to TRBJ2-7; TRBD1 agrees at 9 bases. With 7 bases clipped from V and 5 bases from J, the junction kept 12 bases outside the gene matches. Germline V gene sequence: CDR1 SNHLY, CDR2 FYNNEI. CDR3 size: 15 residues. Written as DNA, the CDR3 is TGTGCCAGCATCCCATGGGGACAGGGAACCGACGAGCAGTACTTC. Translating it yields CASIPWGQGTDEQYF.

The chain combines TRBV27 with TRBJ2-7, with D possibly TRBD1 on 5 matching bases. V was trimmed by 5 bases and J by 4 bases, leaving 15 bases between them. This CDR3 is 14 amino acids long. The germline V gene has CDR1 MNHEY and CDR2 SMNVEV (reference sequence). This CDR3 is CASSMGQGAYEQYF. CDR3 DNA sequence: TGTGCCAGCAGTATGGGGCAGGGTGCATACGAGCAGTACTTC.

This clone was recorded a few times. Distinct nucleotide sequences in the sample also encode this CDR3. The V gene is TRBV28, the J gene TRBJ1-5; maybe TRBD1 (6 bases). V lost 2 bases and J 4 bases, leaving 6 bases between the germline ends. CDR1 and CDR2 from the germline V gene are MDHEN and SYDVKM. The length of the CDR3 is 13 residues. The CDR3, as DNA: TGTGCCAGCAGTTTAACAGGGAATCAGCCCCAGCATTTT. As protein: CASSLTGNQPQHF.

V is TRBV10-3 and J is TRBJ2-3, with D uncertain. V gave up 5 bases and J gave up 4 bases, with 13 bases separating them. Per germline, CDR1 ENHRY and CDR2 SYGVKD. This CDR3 has 14 residues. The CDR3 spells CAISFRVLPDTQYF. CDR3 coding DNA: TGTGCCATCAGTTTTCGGGTTCTCCCAGATACGCAGTATTTT.

J is TRBJ2-5 and V is TRBV11-3, with D hard to call. V shed 7 bases and J shed 2 bases, with 23 bases lying between them. Germline CDR1 is SGHNT and CDR2 is YENEEA. CDR3 size: 17 residues. CDR3 nucleotides: TGTGCCAGCATCCGATCCCTTTATACCGAGTATCAAGAGACCCAGTACTTC. Translating it yields CASIRSLYTEYQETQYF.

Points on this clone: Other DNA sequences in the sample encode the same CDR3. The genes are TRBV27 and TRBJ2-1, with 14 bases lining up with TRBD2. The CDR3 runs to 14 residues. J lost 8 bases, V lost 9 bases, and 6 bases had no gene match. Germline CDR1 is MNHEY and CDR2 is SMNVEV (reference sequence). The CDR3 region has the DNA TGTGCCAGTAGACTAGCGGGAGGGCCCTATGAGCAGTTCTTC. Its translation is CASRLAGGPYEQFF.

The chain carries TRBV6-1 and TRBJ2-2; D is unclear. This CDR3 is built from 14 residues. Germline V lookup: CDR1 MNHNS, CDR2 SASEGT. V gave up 3 bases and J gave up 5 bases, with 10 bases separating them. The CDR3 nucleotides are TGTGCCAGCAGTGATGGTTACGGGACCGGGGAGCTGTTTTTT. Encoded protein: CASSDGYGTGELFF.

The chain uses TRBV28 and TRBJ2-1; 8 bases fit TRBD2. The ends lost 5 bases at V and 5 bases at J; junction bases unmatched: 11. The CDR3 length is 16 residues. Germline V gives CDR1 MDHEN, CDR2 SYDVKM. The CDR3, as DNA: TGTGCCAGCAGTACACCGAGGGAGCGGGAGAACAATGAGCAGTTCTTC. This codes for CASSTPRERENNEQFF.

J is TRBJ2-1 and V is TRBV28; D gene uncertain. Germline V gene sequence: CDR1 MDHEN, CDR2 SYDVKM. The CDR3 runs to 11 residues. The V end was cut by 6 bases, the J end by 6 bases, with 6 bases between. CDR3 in DNA: TGTGCCAGCAGCTATTTCAATGAGCAGTTCTTC. Protein product: CASSYFNEQFF.

The rearrangement links TRBV6-1 to TRBJ1-5; D possibly corresponds to TRBD1 (5 bases). The CDR3 sequence is 15 residues long. Germline lookup yields CDR1 MNHNS and CDR2 SASEGT. Trimming removed 0 bases from V and 9 bases from J, with 15 bases in between. CDR3 in amino acids: CASSEALGPLGPQHF. Here the CDR3 DNA reads TGTGCCAGCAGTGAAGCGCTGGGACCATTGGGGCCCCAGCATTTT.

The chain's CDR3 is CASSGDAGTGKDNEQFF. Written as DNA, the CDR3 is TGTGCCAGCAGTGGCGATGCCGGGACAGGGAAAGACAATGAGCAGTTCTTC. This rearrangement joins TRBV2 to TRBJ2-1; 9 bases fit TRBD1. V was clipped by 4 bases and J by 5 bases; unmatched bases: 12. CDR1 is SNHLY, CDR2 FYNNEI, per germline. This CDR3 spans 17 amino acids.

The chain joins TRBV6-1 to TRBJ1-5; D may be TRBD1 (5 bases). This CDR3 has 16 amino acids. Per germline, CDR1 MNHNS and CDR2 SASEGT. The V end was cut by 2 bases, the J end by 4 bases, with 15 bases between. The CDR3 DNA is TGTGCCAGCAGTGAATATCGAGACAGTTTGAATCAGCCCCAGCATTTT. Translation: CASSEYRDSLNQPQHF.

The V gene is TRBV2, the J gene TRBJ2-7; 10 bases map to TRBD2. This CDR3 has 15 residues. V shed 7 bases, J shed 2 bases, and the junction held 8 bases outside the gene matches. The germline V gene has CDR1 SNHLY and CDR2 FYNNEI. The CDR3 here is CASTLLGLAAYEQYF. CDR3 DNA: TGTGCCAGCACCCTACTAGGACTAGCGGCCTACGAGCAGTACTTC.

The chain is built from TRBV10-3 and TRBJ1-2; D unclear. Germline V gives CDR1 ENHRY, CDR2 SYGVKD. The CDR3 consists of 13 residues. V was clipped by 3 bases and J by 0 bases, with 5 bases between them. The CDR3 is CAISDSPNYGYTF. The CDR3 DNA reads TGTGCCATCAGTGACAGCCCTAACTATGGCTACACCTTC.

The chain links TRBV5-1 to TRBJ1-2, with no clear D. CDR1 SGHRS and CDR2 YFSETQ come from the germline V gene. There are 14 residues in the CDR3. Trimming shortened V by 2 bases and J by 8 bases, and 16 bases separated the two germline ends. The CDR3 region is CASSLSKMADGYTF. CDR3 nucleotide sequence: TGCGCCAGCAGCTTAAGTAAAATGGCTGACGGCTACACCTTC.

This chain uses TRBV28 with TRBJ2-1; possibly TRBD1 or TRBD2 for D (5 bases each). The germline gives CDR1 MDHEN, CDR2 SYDVKM. This CDR3 spans 14 amino acids. The V end was cut by 7 bases, the J end by 3 bases, with 13 bases between. The CDR3 nucleotides read TGTGCCAGCAAACGGGGACCCAACTACAATGAGCAGTTCTTC. Residues: CASKRGPNYNEQFF. The full variable domain, in which reference TRBV28 and TRBJ2-1 provide the parts outside the CDR3, is DVKVTQSSRYLVKRTGEKVFLECVQDMDHENMFWYRQDPGLGLRLIYFSYDVKMKEKGDIPEGYSVSREKKERFSLILESASTNQTSMYLCASKRGPNYNEQFFGPGTRLTVL.